The present TCR beta chain was sequenced within a study of T cells in Graves' hyperthyroidism and ophthalmopathy. Notes on this clonotype: Antigen unknown.

Germline CDR1 MRHNA, CDR2 SNTAGT. This CDR3 spans 14 amino acids. V lost 4 bases and J lost 8, with 14 bases in between. The TCR beta CDR3 regions underwent amplification using RNA transcripts as the source. Carried out on the TCR CDR3, a first-round RT-PCR used the HTBI primer set. TCRdb redid the calling of the multiplex PCR reads with MiXCR, one entry per CDR3 protein. The table shows about 660,000 distinct CDR3 sequences, with 45% occurring only once. Study-wide results and limits: Ophthalmopathy and stable hyperthyroidism were separated by a 13 V-J model.

This TCR was sampled from an adult man with Graves' disease, either hyperthyroidism or ophthalmopathy (not recorded which). Sequencing was performed on peripheral blood or thyroid tissue (not recorded which). The chain carries TRBV6-4 and TRBJ1-4; tentatively, D is TRBD1 (6 bases). The CDR3 protein is CASSARGGREKLFF. The CDR3 DNA reads TGTGCCAGCAGTGCTCGCGGGGGCAGAGAAAAACTGTTTTTT.